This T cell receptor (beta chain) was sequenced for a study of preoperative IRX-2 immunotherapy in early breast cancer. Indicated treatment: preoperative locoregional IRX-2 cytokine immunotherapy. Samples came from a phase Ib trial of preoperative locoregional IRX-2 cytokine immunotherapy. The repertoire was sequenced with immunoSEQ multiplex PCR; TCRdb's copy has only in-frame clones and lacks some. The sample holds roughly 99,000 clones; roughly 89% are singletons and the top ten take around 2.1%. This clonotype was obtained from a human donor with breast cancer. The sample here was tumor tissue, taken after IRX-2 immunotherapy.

The DNA for the CDR3 is TGCAGCGTTCATTCCGGGACACGGGGAGGGGATACGCAGTATTTT. The encoded protein is CSVHSGTRGGDTQYF. The V call is TRBV29-1, the J call TRBJ2-3; D may be TRBD2 (7 bases). Trimming pared 5 bases from V and 6 bases from J, leaving 21 bases between. The germline gives CDR1 SQVTM, CDR2 ANQGSEA. CDR3 length: 15 residues.